This T cell receptor beta chain was observed in a study of T cell responses to AZD1222 COVID-19 vaccine. Study-wide results and caveats: Among those given AZD1222, only five or six were seropositive at baseline. Vaccine-associated CD4 TCRs ranged over spike, dominating at 160-218 and 743-854. Among the donors, most were white British and more were female, and clonal diversity was possibly underestimated. Reportedly, close to half of spike-specific TCRs are directed against unmutated variant regions.

CDR1 LNHDA and CDR2 SQIVND come from the germline V gene (reference sequence). The length of the CDR3 is 13 residues. V lost 7 bases and J lost 0, with 9 bases in between. The assay was immunoSEQ multiplex PCR, and TCRdb's table has in-frame clones only and misses some. The sample shows over 80,000 clones, more than 80% of them seen only once. In the case of this clone: The antigen is not known.

The specimen was peripheral blood, collected on day 0 of AZD1222 vaccination. This TCR was sampled from an adult in good health. This chain joins TRBV19 and TRBJ1-2; no clear D. The CDR3 is CASKTGTNYGYTF. As DNA, the CDR3 is TGTGCCAGTAAAACGGGCACTAACTATGGCTACACCTTC. Using reference TRBV19 and TRBJ1-2 for the parts outside the CDR3, the full variable domain is DGGITQSPKYLFRKEGQNVTLSCEQNLNHDAMYWYRQDPGQGLRLIYYSQIVNDFQKGDIAEGYSVSREKKESFPLTVTSAQKNPTAFYLCASKTGTNYGYTFGSGTRLTVV.